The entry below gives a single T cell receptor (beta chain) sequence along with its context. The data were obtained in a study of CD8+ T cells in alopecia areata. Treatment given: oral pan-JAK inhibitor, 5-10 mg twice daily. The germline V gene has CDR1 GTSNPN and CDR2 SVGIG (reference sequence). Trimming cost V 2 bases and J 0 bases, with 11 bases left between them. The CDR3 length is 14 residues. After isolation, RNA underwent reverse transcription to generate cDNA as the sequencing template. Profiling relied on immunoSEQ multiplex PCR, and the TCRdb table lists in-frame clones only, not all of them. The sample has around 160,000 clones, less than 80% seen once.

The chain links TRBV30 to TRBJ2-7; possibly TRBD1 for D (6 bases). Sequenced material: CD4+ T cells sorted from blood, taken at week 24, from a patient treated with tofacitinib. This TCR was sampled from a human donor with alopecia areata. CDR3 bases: TGTGCCTGGAGTAGGGACATCCTCTCCTACGAGCAGTACTTC. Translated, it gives CAWSRDILSYEQYF. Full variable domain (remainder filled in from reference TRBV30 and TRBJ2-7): SQTIHQWPATLVQPVGSPLSLECTVEGTSNPNLYWYRQAAGRGLQLLFYSVGIGQISSEVPQNLSASRPQDRQFILSSKKLLLSDSGFYLCAWSRDILSYEQYFGPGTRLTVT.